This T cell receptor beta chain was sequenced for a study of shared clonotypes between healthy human individuals. The naive CD8 subset, CD45RO-negative cells positively selected for CCR7, excluded terminally differentiated effector memory CD45RA+ cells. Each sample came from a Caucasian adult donor living in Nashville, Tennessee. As regards this clone: What it binds is unknown.

Study-level points and caveats: Among non-shared clonotypes, generation probabilities were lower than among those shared by all four donors.

Across several immunoSEQ plates, the genomic DNA of each subset was split evenly. This table comes from immunoSEQ multiplex PCR, and its TCRdb copy is limited to in-frame clones, with some not included. The table records hundreds of thousands of clones, 92% of them present only once. This clonotype was sampled from a man aged 25 to 40 in good health. The specimen was naive CD8+ T cells sorted from blood.

CDR3 loop: CARSAPGQGFHTQYF. The CDR3 region has the DNA TGTGCCAGAAGCGCACCGGGACAGGGGTTCCATACGCAGTATTTT. The chain is built from TRBV5-3 and TRBJ2-3; 10 bases agree with TRBD1. TRBV5-3 qualifies as an ORF whose function is uncertain. After removal of 4 bases from V and 7 bases from J, the junction contained 9 bases not matched to a gene. CDR3 length: 15 residues.